These T cell receptor beta chains were read from a single sample in a study of CD8 T cells in ankylosing spondylitis. MiXCR was run by TCRdb on the 5' RACE reads, yielding one entry per CDR3 protein. The sample carries roughly 450,000 distinct CDR3 sequences, roughly a quarter recorded once. Source material: blood, either unsorted or a sorted T cell fraction (not recorded which). The receptors were sampled from a male donor with ankylosing spondylitis. The CDR3 runs from the conserved cysteine through the conserved F or W. D genes are given only for firm matches. Size tells how often a clone was seen (once, few, many) or the class of an expanded clone, and some rows leave it out.

clone_size: few
d_call: TRBD2
j_call: TRBJ2-3
v_call: TRBV5-6
cdr3_aa: CASSGTSGSIDTQYF
cdr3_nt: TGTGCCAGCAGCGGGACTAGCGGGAGTATCGATACGCAGTATTTT

clone_size: many
d_call: NA
j_call: TRBJ1-2
v_call: TRBV12-3/TRBV12-4
cdr3_aa: CASSQHGGGDNGYTF
cdr3_nt: TGTGCCAGCAGCCAACACGGGGGGGGCGATAATGGCTACACCTTC

clone_size: few
d_call: TRBD1
j_call: TRBJ2-6
v_call: TRBV29-1
cdr3_aa: CSVVRDRDYSGANVLTF
cdr3_nt: TGCAGCGTCGTTCGGGACAGGGACTACTCTGGGGCCAACGTCCTGACTTTC

clone_size: many
d_call: TRBD1
j_call: TRBJ2-5
v_call: TRBV5-1
cdr3_aa: CASSYGQGRETQYF
cdr3_nt: TGCGCCAGCAGCTACGGACAGGGGAGGGAGACCCAGTACTTC

clone_size: NA
d_call: NA
j_call: TRBJ2-1
v_call: TRBV29-1
cdr3_aa: CNTTRTNPRVSNEQFF
cdr3_nt: TGCAACACAACCCGGACTAACCCGAGGGTTTCCAATGAGCAGTTCTTC

clone_size: NA
d_call: NA
j_call: TRBJ2-5
v_call: TRBV7-2
cdr3_aa: CASSLGELETQYF
cdr3_nt: TGTGCCAGCAGCTTAGGGGAGTTGGAGACCCAGTACTTC

clone_size: NA
d_call: TRBD1
j_call: TRBJ1-4
v_call: TRBV12-3/TRBV12-4
cdr3_aa: CASSRQGGNEKLFF
cdr3_nt: TGTGCCAGCAGCCGACAGGGAGGTAATGAAAAACTGTTTTTT

clone_size: NA
d_call: NA
j_call: TRBJ1-4
v_call: TRBV4-1
cdr3_aa: CASSQKHSGTNEKLFF
cdr3_nt: TGCGCCAGCAGCCAAAAACATTCCGGGACTAATGAAAAACTGTTTTTT

clone_size: few
d_call: TRBD2
j_call: TRBJ2-3
v_call: TRBV7-9
cdr3_aa: CASTTRLAGSTDTQYF
cdr3_nt: TGTGCCAGCACCACGAGACTAGCGGGGAGCACAGATACGCAGTATTTT

clone_size: few
d_call: TRBD1
j_call: TRBJ2-5
v_call: TRBV5-1
cdr3_aa: CASRNRDRTQETQYF
cdr3_nt: TGCGCCAGCAGGAACCGGGACAGGACCCAAGAGACCCAGTACTTC

clone_size: NA
d_call: NA
j_call: TRBJ2-3
v_call: TRBV27
cdr3_aa: CASSRGLPERTDTQYF
cdr3_nt: TGTGCCAGCAGCCGGGGACTTCCCGAAAGGACAGATACGCAGTATTTT

clone_size: few
d_call: TRBD2
j_call: TRBJ2-5
v_call: TRBV28
cdr3_aa: CASSPTLAGGEGAQYF
cdr3_nt: TGTGCCAGCAGCCCAACGCTAGCGGGAGGGGAAGGGGCCCAGTACTTC

clone_size: few
d_call: TRBD1
j_call: TRBJ1-4
v_call: TRBV4-2
cdr3_aa: CASSQGETGSGKLFF
cdr3_nt: TGTGCCAGCAGCCAAGGGGAGACAGGGTCTGGAAAACTGTTTTTT

clone_size: NA
d_call: NA
j_call: TRBJ1-1
v_call: TRBV12-3/TRBV12-4
cdr3_aa: CASSLAEGSTEAFF
cdr3_nt: TGTGCCAGCAGTTTGGCTGAGGGGTCCACTGAAGCTTTCTTT

clone_size: few
d_call: NA
j_call: TRBJ1-1
v_call: TRBV12-3/TRBV12-4
cdr3_aa: CASSTRLTTEAFF
cdr3_nt: TGTGCCAGCAGTACTAGGTTAACCACTGAAGCTTTCTTT

clone_size: few
d_call: TRBD2
j_call: TRBJ2-3
v_call: TRBV24-1
cdr3_aa: CATSDLTTSGSTDTQYF
cdr3_nt: TGTGCCACCAGTGATTTAACCACTAGCGGGAGCACAGATACGCAGTATTTT

clone_size: NA
d_call: NA
j_call: TRBJ1-1
v_call: TRBV9
cdr3_aa: CASSVAGGNTEAFF
cdr3_nt: TGTGCCAGCAGCGTAGCTGGGGGGAACACTGAAGCTTTCTTT

clone_size: few
d_call: TRBD2
j_call: TRBJ2-1
v_call: TRBV6-5
cdr3_aa: CASRYSGLAGDFTYNEQFF
cdr3_nt: TGTGCCAGCAGATACTCTGGACTAGCGGGAGATTTCACCTACAATGAGCAGTTCTTC

clone_size: few
d_call: NA
j_call: TRBJ2-3
v_call: TRBV5-1
cdr3_aa: CASSLTMDTQYF
cdr3_nt: TGCGCCAGCAGCCTAACGATGGATACGCAGTATTTT

clone_size: NA
d_call: NA
j_call: TRBJ1-1
v_call: TRBV18
cdr3_aa: CASSPTATFTEAFF
cdr3_nt: TGTGCCAGCTCACCGACGGCTACCTTCACTGAAGCTTTCTTT

clone_size: NA
d_call: NA
j_call: TRBJ2-6
v_call: TRBV5-1
cdr3_aa: CASKDQSGANVLTF
cdr3_nt: TGCGCCAGCAAAGACCAATCTGGGGCCAACGTCCTGACTTTC

clone_size: NA
d_call: NA
j_call: TRBJ2-3
v_call: TRBV12-5
cdr3_aa: CASGLLDTQYF
cdr3_nt: TGTGCTAGTGGGTTGTTGGATACGCAGTATTTT

clone_size: NA
d_call: NA
j_call: TRBJ2-3
v_call: TRBV6-5
cdr3_aa: CASSYPLGRSTDTQYF
cdr3_nt: TGTGCCAGCAGTTATCCCTTAGGGAGAAGCACAGATACGCAGTATTTT

clone_size: NA
d_call: NA
j_call: TRBJ2-1
v_call: TRBV2
cdr3_aa: CASSPQKAKNEQFF
cdr3_nt: TGTGCCAGCAGCCCGCAAAAAGCAAAGAATGAGCAGTTCTTC

clone_size: few
d_call: NA
j_call: TRBJ2-3
v_call: TRBV7-2
cdr3_aa: CASSLSGGYTDTQYF
cdr3_nt: TGTGCCAGCAGCTTATCCGGGGGATACACAGATACGCAGTATTTT

clone_size: NA
d_call: TRBD2
j_call: TRBJ2-2
v_call: TRBV12-3/TRBV12-4
cdr3_aa: CASKRAGTNTGELFF
cdr3_nt: TGTGCCAGCAAGCGAGCGGGAACGAACACCGGGGAGCTGTTTTTT

clone_size: NA
d_call: NA
j_call: TRBJ1-2
v_call: TRBV20-1
cdr3_aa: CCARSWDKKRAGGYTF
cdr3_nt: TGCTGTGCCAGATCTTGGGACAAAAAGCGTGCTGGCGGCTACACCTTC

clone_size: NA
d_call: NA
j_call: TRBJ2-7
v_call: TRBV13
cdr3_aa: CASSLSQGSYEQYF
cdr3_nt: TGTGCCAGCAGCTTAAGCCAGGGTTCATACGAGCAGTACTTC

clone_size: few
d_call: TRBD1
j_call: TRBJ1-2
v_call: TRBV12-3/TRBV12-4
cdr3_aa: CASSLVQGARLRYGYTF
cdr3_nt: TGTGCCAGCAGTTTAGTACAGGGGGCTCGTCTTCGCTATGGCTACACCTTC

clone_size: few
d_call: TRBD1
j_call: TRBJ2-2
v_call: TRBV20-1
cdr3_aa: CSARTQGETGELFF
cdr3_nt: TGCAGTGCTAGAACGCAGGGGGAAACCGGGGAGCTGTTTTTT

clone_size: few
d_call: NA
j_call: TRBJ2-3
v_call: TRBV9
cdr3_aa: CASSVQRTSTDTQYF
cdr3_nt: TGTGCCAGCAGCGTACAGCGGACTAGCACAGATACGCAGTATTTT

clone_size: NA
d_call: NA
j_call: TRBJ1-3
v_call: TRBV12-3/TRBV12-4
cdr3_aa: CASSLIGGSGNTIYF
cdr3_nt: TGTGCCAGCAGTTTAATTGGGGGCTCTGGAAACACCATATATTTT

clone_size: NA
d_call: NA
j_call: TRBJ1-1
v_call: TRBV20-1
cdr3_aa: CSARDSRGSTEAFF
cdr3_nt: TGCAGTGCTAGAGATAGTCGGGGGAGCACTGAAGCTTTCTTT

clone_size: few
d_call: NA
j_call: TRBJ1-4
v_call: TRBV5-6
cdr3_aa: CASSLDRFGEKLFF
cdr3_nt: TGTGCCAGCAGCTTGGACAGGTTCGGTGAAAAACTGTTTTTT

clone_size: NA
d_call: NA
j_call: TRBJ1-4
v_call: TRBV12-3/TRBV12-4
cdr3_aa: CASSPSGTAEKLFF
cdr3_nt: TGTGCCAGCAGTCCGTCCGGGACCGCTGAAAAACTGTTTTTT

clone_size: NA
d_call: TRBD1
j_call: TRBJ1-5
v_call: TRBV18
cdr3_aa: CASSVTSGTGGADQPQHF
cdr3_nt: TGTGCCAGCTCAGTTACCTCCGGGACAGGGGGCGCGGATCAGCCCCAGCATTTT

clone_size: NA
d_call: TRBD1
j_call: TRBJ1-6
v_call: TRBV4-1
cdr3_aa: CASSQAPMGQVNSPLHF
cdr3_nt: TGCGCCAGCAGCCAAGCCCCAATGGGACAGGTTAATTCACCCCTCCACTTT

clone_size: few
d_call: TRBD1
j_call: TRBJ2-1
v_call: TRBV5-1
cdr3_aa: CASSLRPGTVYNEQFF
cdr3_nt: TGCGCCAGCAGCTTGAGGCCCGGGACAGTGTACAATGAGCAGTTCTTC

clone_size: NA
d_call: NA
j_call: TRBJ1-1
v_call: TRBV5-1
cdr3_aa: CASTPGTNTEAFF
cdr3_nt: TGCGCCAGCACCCCAGGGACGAACACTGAAGCTTTCTTT

clone_size: NA
d_call: NA
j_call: TRBJ2-5
v_call: TRBV20-1
cdr3_aa: CSATSARGAWEETQYF
cdr3_nt: TGCAGTGCGACCAGTGCCCGAGGGGCGTGGGAAGAGACCCAGTACTTC

clone_size: once
d_call: TRBD2
j_call: TRBJ2-1
v_call: TRBV7-6
cdr3_aa: CASSFRTSGSANEQFF
cdr3_nt: TGTGCCAGCAGCTTTCGGACTAGCGGGAGTGCCAATGAGCAGTTCTTC

clone_size: few
d_call: NA
j_call: TRBJ1-5
v_call: TRBV6-1
cdr3_aa: CASSPTPNQPQHF
cdr3_nt: TGTGCCAGCAGCCCCACACCAAATCAGCCCCAGCATTTT

clone_size: NA
d_call: NA
j_call: TRBJ2-5
v_call: TRBV7-6
cdr3_aa: CASSLAYIGPGQETQYF
cdr3_nt: TGTGCCAGCAGCTTAGCGTACATAGGACCGGGGCAAGAGACCCAGTACTTC

clone_size: few
d_call: NA
j_call: TRBJ1-6
v_call: TRBV5-1
cdr3_aa: CASSSMTGQNSPLHF
cdr3_nt: TGCGCCAGCAGCTCAATGACAGGTCAGAATTCACCCCTCCACTTT

clone_size: NA
d_call: TRBD2
j_call: TRBJ2-7
v_call: TRBV7-9
cdr3_aa: CASSRTSGGDEQYF
cdr3_nt: TGTGCCAGCAGCCGGACTAGCGGGGGGGACGAGCAGTACTTC

clone_size: NA
d_call: NA
j_call: TRBJ2-7
v_call: TRBV4-1
cdr3_aa: CASSQSRTAPDEQYF
cdr3_nt: TGCGCCAGCAGCCAATCTAGGACAGCCCCGGACGAGCAGTACTTC

clone_size: NA
d_call: TRBD2
j_call: TRBJ2-5
v_call: TRBV5-1
cdr3_aa: CASHWNPGLAGIQETQYF
cdr3_nt: TGCGCCAGCCACTGGAACCCGGGACTAGCGGGGATCCAAGAGACCCAGTACTTC

clone_size: few
d_call: NA
j_call: TRBJ1-3
v_call: TRBV15
cdr3_aa: CATSRDLSSGNTIYF
cdr3_nt: TGTGCCACCAGCAGAGATTTAAGCTCTGGAAACACCATATATTTT

clone_size: NA
d_call: TRBD2
j_call: TRBJ2-1
v_call: TRBV7-8
cdr3_aa: CASSIPGLAGGEQFF
cdr3_nt: TGTGCCAGCAGCATCCCGGGACTAGCGGGGGGAGAGCAGTTCTTC

clone_size: NA
d_call: NA
j_call: TRBJ2-2
v_call: TRBV30
cdr3_aa: CAWSAWGATGELFF
cdr3_nt: TGTGCCTGGAGTGCGTGGGGGGCGACCGGGGAGCTGTTTTTT

clone_size: few
d_call: TRBD2
j_call: TRBJ2-1
v_call: TRBV20-1
cdr3_aa: CSASGLAGGRSYNEQFF
cdr3_nt: TGCAGTGCTAGTGGGCTAGCGGGAGGAAGGTCCTACAATGAGCAGTTCTTC

clone_size: NA
d_call: TRBD1
j_call: TRBJ2-3
v_call: TRBV7-9
cdr3_aa: CASRKTDRGTDTQYF
cdr3_nt: TGTGCCAGCAGGAAAACAGACAGGGGCACAGATACGCAGTATTTT

clone_size: NA
d_call: NA
j_call: TRBJ1-1
v_call: TRBV18
cdr3_aa: CASSPPRDTTEAFF
cdr3_nt: TGTGCCAGCTCACCACCGCGGGATACCACTGAAGCTTTCTTT